This T cell receptor (beta chain) was recovered during a study of tumor and adjacent non-tumor tissue in lung cancer. Study observations and caveats: Significantly higher TCR diversity was found in tumor than normal lung. Shorter survival was associated with higher TCR diversity in tumors.

Per germline, CDR1 MNHNS and CDR2 SASEGT. CDR3 length: 14 amino acids. RNA was extracted from bulk tissue without any cell sorting. To note about this clonotype: Its antigen is unknown.

A modified ARM-PCR protocol with three rounds of nested PCR amplified TCRbeta. MiXCR, applied by TCRdb to the multiplex PCR reads, yields one record per CDR3 protein. The data show approximately 68,000 distinct CDR3 sequences, about three quarters seen once. Sequenced: lung tumor tissue. The chain uses TRBV6-1 and TRBJ2-5; 9 positions match TRBD2. The TCR sequence derives from a man aged 60 to 69 with non-small cell lung cancer. The CDR3 nucleotides are TGTCCCCTTAGCGGGAGACCGGCACAAGAGACCCAGTACTTC. Its protein product is CPLSGRPAQETQYF.